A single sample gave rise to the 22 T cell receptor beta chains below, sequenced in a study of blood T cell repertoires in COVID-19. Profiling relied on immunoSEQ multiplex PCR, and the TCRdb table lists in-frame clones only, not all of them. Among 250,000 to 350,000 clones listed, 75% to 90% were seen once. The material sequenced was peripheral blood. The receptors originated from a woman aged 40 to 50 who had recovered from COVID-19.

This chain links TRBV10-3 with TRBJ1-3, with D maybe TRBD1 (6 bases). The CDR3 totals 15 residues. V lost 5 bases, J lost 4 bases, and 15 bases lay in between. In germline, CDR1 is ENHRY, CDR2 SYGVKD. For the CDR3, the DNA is TGTGCCATCAGTCAAGGGGGGGCCCTAGGAAACACCATATATTTT. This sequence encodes CAISQGGALGNTIYF.

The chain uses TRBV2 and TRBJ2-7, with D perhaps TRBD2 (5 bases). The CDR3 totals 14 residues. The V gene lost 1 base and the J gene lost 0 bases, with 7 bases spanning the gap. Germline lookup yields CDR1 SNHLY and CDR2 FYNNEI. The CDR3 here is CASSEGSGSYEQYF. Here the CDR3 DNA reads TGTGCCAGCAGTGAAGGGAGCGGCTCCTACGAGCAGTACTTC.

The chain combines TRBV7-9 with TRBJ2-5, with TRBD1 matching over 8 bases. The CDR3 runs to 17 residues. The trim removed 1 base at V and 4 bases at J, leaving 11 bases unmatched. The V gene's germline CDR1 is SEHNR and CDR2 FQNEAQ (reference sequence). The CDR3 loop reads CASSLGRGPSRRETQYF. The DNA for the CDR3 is TGTGCCAGCAGCTTAGGCAGGGGGCCGTCGAGGCGAGAGACCCAGTACTTC.

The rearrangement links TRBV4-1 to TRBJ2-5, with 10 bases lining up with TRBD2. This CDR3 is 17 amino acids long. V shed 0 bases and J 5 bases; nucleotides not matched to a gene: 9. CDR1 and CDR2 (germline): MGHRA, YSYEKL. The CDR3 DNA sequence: TGCGCCAGCAGCCAAGAAAGGAGGACTAGCGGTGGGGAGACCCAGTACTTC. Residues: CASSQERRTSGGETQYF.

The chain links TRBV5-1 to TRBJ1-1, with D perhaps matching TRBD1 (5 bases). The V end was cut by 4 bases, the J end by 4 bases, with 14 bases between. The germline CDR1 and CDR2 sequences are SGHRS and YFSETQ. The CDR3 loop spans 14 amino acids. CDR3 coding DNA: TGCGCCAGCAGCCGAGGGGACTTGGGCACTGAAGCTTTCTTT. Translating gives CASSRGDLGTEAFF.

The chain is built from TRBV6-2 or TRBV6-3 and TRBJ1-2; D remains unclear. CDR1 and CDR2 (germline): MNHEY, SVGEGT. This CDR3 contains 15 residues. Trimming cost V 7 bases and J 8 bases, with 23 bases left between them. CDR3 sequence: CASTPRRERFYGYTF. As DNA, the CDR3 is TGTGCCAGCACCCCCCGACGGGAACGGTTTTACGGCTACACCTTC.

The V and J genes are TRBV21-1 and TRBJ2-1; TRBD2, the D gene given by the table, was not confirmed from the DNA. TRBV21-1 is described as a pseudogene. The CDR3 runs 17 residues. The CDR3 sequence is CASSKLRAGARPFEQFF. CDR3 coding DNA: TGTGCCAGCAGCAAACTTCGGGCGGGAGCCCGGCCCTTTGAGCAGTTCTTC.

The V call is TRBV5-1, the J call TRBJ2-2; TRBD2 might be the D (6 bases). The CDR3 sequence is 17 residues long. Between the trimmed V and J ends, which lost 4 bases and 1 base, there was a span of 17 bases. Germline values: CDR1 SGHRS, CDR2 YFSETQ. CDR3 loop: CASSVAGSTLNTGELFF. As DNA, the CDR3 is TGCGCCAGCAGCGTAGCCGGGAGCACGTTGAACACCGGGGAGCTGTTTTTT.

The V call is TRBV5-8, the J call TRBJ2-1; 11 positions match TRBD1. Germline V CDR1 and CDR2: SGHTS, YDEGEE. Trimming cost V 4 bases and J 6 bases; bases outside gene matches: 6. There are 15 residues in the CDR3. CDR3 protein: CASSPGQGAFNEQFF. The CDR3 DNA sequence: TGTGCCAGCAGCCCAGGACAGGGGGCCTTCAATGAGCAGTTCTTC.

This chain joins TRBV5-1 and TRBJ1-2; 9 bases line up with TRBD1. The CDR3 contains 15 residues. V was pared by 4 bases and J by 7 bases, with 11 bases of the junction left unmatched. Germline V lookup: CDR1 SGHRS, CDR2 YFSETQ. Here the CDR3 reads CASSSTGGVSSGYTF. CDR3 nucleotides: TGCGCCAGCAGCAGTACAGGGGGCGTATCTAGTGGCTACACCTTC.

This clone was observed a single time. The CDR3 is CASSPGAGDTEAFF. The DNA for the CDR3 is TGTGCCAGCTCACCAGGGGCAGGGGACACTGAAGCTTTCTTT. The chain couples TRBV18 to TRBJ1-1, with TRBD1 as a possible D gene (6 bases). The CDR3 is made up of 14 amino acids. Germline CDR1 and CDR2: KGHSH and LQKENI. Trimming removed 2 bases at V and 3 bases at J, with 10 bases between.

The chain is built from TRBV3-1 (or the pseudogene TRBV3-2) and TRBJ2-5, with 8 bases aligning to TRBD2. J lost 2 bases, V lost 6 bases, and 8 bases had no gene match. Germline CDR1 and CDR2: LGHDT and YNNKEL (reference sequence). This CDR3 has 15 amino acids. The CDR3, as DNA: TGTGCCAGCAGTCCATCGGGGGGGCTACAAGAGACCCAGTACTTC. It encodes CASSPSGGLQETQYF.

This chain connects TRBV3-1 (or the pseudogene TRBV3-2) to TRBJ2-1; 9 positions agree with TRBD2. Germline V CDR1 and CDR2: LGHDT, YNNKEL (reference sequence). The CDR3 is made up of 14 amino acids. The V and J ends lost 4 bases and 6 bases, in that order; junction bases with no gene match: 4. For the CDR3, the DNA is TGTGCCAGCAGCCTTAGCGGGAGTACCAATGAGCAGTTCTTC. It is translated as CASSLSGSTNEQFF.

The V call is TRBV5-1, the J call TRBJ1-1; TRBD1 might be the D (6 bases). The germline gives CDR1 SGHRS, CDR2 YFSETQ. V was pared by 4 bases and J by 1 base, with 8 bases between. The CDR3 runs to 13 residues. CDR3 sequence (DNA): TGCGCCAGCAGCCTACAGGGGAACACTGAAGCTTTCTTT. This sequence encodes CASSLQGNTEAFF. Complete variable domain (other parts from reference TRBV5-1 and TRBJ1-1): KAGVTQTPRYLIKTRGQQVTLSCSPISGHRSVSWYQQTPGQGLQFLFEYFSETQRNKGNFPGRFSGRQFSNSRSEMNVSTLELGDSALYLCASSLQGNTEAFFGQGTRLTVV.

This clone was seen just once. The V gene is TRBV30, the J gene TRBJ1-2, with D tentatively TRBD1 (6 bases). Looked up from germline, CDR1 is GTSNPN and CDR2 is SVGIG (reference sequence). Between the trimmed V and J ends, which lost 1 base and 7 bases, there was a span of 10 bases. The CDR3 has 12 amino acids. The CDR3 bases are TGTGCCTGGAGTGAACAGGGTCTTGGCTACACCTTC. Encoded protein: CAWSEQGLGYTF.

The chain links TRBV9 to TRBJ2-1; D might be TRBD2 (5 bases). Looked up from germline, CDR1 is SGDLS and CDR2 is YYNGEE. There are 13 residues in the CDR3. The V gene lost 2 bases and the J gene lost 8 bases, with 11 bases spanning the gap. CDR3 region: CASSVSPGDEQFF. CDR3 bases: TGTGCCAGCAGCGTCTCACCCGGGGATGAGCAGTTCTTC.

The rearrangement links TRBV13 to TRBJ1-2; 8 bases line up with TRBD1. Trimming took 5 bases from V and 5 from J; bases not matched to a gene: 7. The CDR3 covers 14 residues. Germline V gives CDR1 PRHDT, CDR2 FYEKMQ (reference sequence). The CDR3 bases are TGTGCCAGCAGCCTGGGACAGGAGGTGTATGGCTACACCTTC. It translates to CASSLGQEVYGYTF.

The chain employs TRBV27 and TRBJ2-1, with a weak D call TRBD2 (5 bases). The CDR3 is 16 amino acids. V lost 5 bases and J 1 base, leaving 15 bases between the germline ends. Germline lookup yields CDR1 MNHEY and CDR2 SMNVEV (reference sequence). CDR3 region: CASSPRTGWSYNEQFF. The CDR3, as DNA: TGTGCCAGCAGTCCGAGGACTGGTTGGTCCTACAATGAGCAGTTCTTC.

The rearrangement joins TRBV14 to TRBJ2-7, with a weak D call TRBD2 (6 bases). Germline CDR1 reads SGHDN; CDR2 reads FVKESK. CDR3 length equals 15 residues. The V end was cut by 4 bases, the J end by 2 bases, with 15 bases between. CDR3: CASSRGDFFPYEQYF. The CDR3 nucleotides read TGTGCCAGCAGCCGCGGGGACTTTTTTCCCTACGAGCAGTACTTC.

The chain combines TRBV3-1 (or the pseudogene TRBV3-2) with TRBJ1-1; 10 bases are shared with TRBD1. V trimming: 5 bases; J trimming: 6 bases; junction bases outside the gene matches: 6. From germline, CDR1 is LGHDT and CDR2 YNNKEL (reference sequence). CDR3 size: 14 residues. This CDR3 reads CASSSRTGGAEAFF. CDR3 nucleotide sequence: TGTGCCAGCAGCTCACGGACAGGGGGTGCTGAAGCTTTCTTT.

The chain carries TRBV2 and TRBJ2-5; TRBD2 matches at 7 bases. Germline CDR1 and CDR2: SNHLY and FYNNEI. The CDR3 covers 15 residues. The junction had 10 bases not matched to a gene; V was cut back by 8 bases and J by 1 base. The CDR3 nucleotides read TGTGCCAGCTCACCGCCGGGAGGAATCCAAGAGACCCAGTACTTC. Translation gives CASSPPGGIQETQYF.

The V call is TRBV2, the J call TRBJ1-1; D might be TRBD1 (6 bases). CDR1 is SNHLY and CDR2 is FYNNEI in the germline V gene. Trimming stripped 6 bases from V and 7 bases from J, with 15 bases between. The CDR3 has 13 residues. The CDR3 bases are TGTGCCAGCAGACCCGGACAGTTCAGTGAAGCTTTCTTT. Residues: CASRPGQFSEAFF. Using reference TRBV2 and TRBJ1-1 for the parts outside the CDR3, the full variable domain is EPEVTQTPSHQVTQMGQEVILRCVPISNHLYFYWYRQILGQKVEFLVSFYNNEISEKSEIFDDQFSVERPDGSNFTLKIRSTKLEDSAMYFCASRPGQFSEAFFGQGTRLTVV.